There are many counts of the clone carrying this TCR beta chain. The target antigen is unknown. These data are taken from a study of response to subunit inactivated influenza vaccine. Study-level findings and limits: It was suggested by the authors that few new T cells are recruited by each seasonal influenza vaccination.

TCRdb re-called the RT-PCR reads with MiXCR, one entry per CDR3 protein. The sample carries 300,000 to 350,000 distinct CDR3 sequences, 20% to 25% recorded once. The input for sequencing was PBMCs from blood, taken 21 months after vaccination. The TCR comes from a man aged 45-69 years who received an inactivated influenza vaccine.

CDR3 nucleotide sequence: TGTGCCATCAGTGATGAGGTTACGCCCCAGCATTTT. It codes for CAISDEVTPQHF. The chain has TRBV10-3 and TRBJ1-5; no clear D gene. With 3 bases removed from V and 9 bases from J, the gap between germline ends came to 9 bases. Germline CDR1 is ENHRY and CDR2 is SYGVKD. The CDR3 has 12 amino acids.